This TCR beta chain originates from a study of human T cells and chemical hapten exposure. Study-level information: From small differences in pooled library volume came most of the variation in per-sample TCR yields.

In this sample, this clonotype turned up many times. Antigen unknown. Each CDR3 protein is one row after TCRdb ran MiXCR on the 5' RACE reads. The sample carries 110,000 to 150,000 distinct CDR3 sequences, 4.1% recorded once. Whole-study findings and limits: TCRs above 1 in 1000 frequency did not change with DPC sensitization.

Unfractionated whole blood yielded total RNA. After removal of 3 bases from V and 6 bases from J, the junction contained 2 bases not matched to a gene. Germline lookup yields CDR1 SGHVS and CDR2 FNYEAQ. This CDR3 has 14 amino acids. The chain recombines TRBV7-6 with TRBJ2-3; the match to TRBD2 covers 11 bases. The TCR originated in a female donor in good health. The DNA for the CDR3 is TGTGCCAGCAGCTTTAGCGGGGGGGCGGATACGCAGTATTTT. Amino acids: CASSFSGGADTQYF. The complete variable domain, with remaining parts taken from reference TRBV7-6 and TRBJ2-3, reads GAGVSQSPRYKVTKRGQDVALRCDPISGHVSLYWYRQALGQGPEFLTYFNYEAQQDKSGLPNDRFSAERPEGSISTLTIQRTEQRDSAMYRCASSFSGGADTQYFGPGTRLTVL.